This T cell receptor beta chain was observed in a study of metastatic and nonmetastatic thyroid tumors. Study summary: Patients with malignant and benign thyroid disease provided blood and tumor or nodule tissue, whose repertoires were compared.

Thyroid surgery was preceded by no treatment in any patient. The V gene's germline CDR1 is KGHDR and CDR2 SFDVKD. This CDR3 has 16 residues. Between the trimmed V and J ends, which lost 3 bases and 0 bases, there was a span of 12 bases. In its sample, this clone was seen many times. TCRdb re-called clones from the PCR reads using MiXCR. The repertoire holds about 24,000 clones, with approximately 20% as singletons. This sequence was found in a female donor with papillary thyroid cancer or a benign thyroid nodule (not recorded which). Some clones in this sample may be carry-over from other donors' samples. The source material was blood. J is TRBJ2-3 and V is TRBV24-1; weak D call: TRBD2 (5 bases). As DNA, the CDR3 is TGTGCCACCAGTGATCGGACTTACCCTAGCACAGATACGCAGTATTTT. Translation: CATSDRTYPSTDTQYF.